This T cell receptor (beta chain) appears in the sequencing data of a study of T cell responses to AZD1222 COVID-19 vaccine. Only in-frame clones appear in the TCRdb table, and some are missing; sequencing was by immunoSEQ multiplex PCR. The sample holds 100,000 or so clones; roughly 85% are singletons and the top ten take 5% to 7.5%. The CDR3 length is 14 residues. The V gene lost 5 bases and the J gene lost 1 base, with 11 bases spanning the gap. Germline V gene sequence: CDR1 LNHDA, CDR2 SQIVND (reference sequence). The chain combines TRBV19 with TRBJ2-5; D is uncertain. This TCR was recovered from an adult in good health. This sample comprised peripheral blood, obtained on day 0 of AZD1222 vaccination. The CDR3 DNA follows: TGTGCCAGTAGTGATCCGCTGACCCAAGAGACCCAGTACTTC. Protein product: CASSDPLTQETQYF.